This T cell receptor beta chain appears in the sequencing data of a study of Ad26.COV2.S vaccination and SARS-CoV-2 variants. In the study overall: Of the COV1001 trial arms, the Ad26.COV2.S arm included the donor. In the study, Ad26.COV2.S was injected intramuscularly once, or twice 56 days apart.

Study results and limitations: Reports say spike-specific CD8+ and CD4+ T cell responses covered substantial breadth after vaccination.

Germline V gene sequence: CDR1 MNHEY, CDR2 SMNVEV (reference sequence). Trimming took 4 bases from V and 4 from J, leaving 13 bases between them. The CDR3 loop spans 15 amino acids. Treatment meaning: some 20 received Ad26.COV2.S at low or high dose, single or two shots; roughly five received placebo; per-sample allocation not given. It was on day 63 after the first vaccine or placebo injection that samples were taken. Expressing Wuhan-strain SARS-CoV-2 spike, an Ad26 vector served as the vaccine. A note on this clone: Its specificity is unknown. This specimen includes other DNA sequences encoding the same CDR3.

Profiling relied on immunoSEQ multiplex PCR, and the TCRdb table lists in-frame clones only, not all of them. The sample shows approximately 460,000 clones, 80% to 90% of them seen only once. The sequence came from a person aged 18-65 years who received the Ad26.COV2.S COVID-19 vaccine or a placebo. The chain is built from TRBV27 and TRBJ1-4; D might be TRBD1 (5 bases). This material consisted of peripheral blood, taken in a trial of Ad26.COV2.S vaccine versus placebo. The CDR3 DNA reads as TGTGCCAGCAGTTCCGGAGGGGCTGGTAATGAAAAACTGTTTTTT. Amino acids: CASSSGGAGNEKLFF. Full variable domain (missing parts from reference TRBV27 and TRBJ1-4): EAQVTQNPRYLITVTGKKLTVTCSQNMNHEYMSWYRQDPGLGLRQIYYSMNVEVTDKGDVPEGYKVSRKEKRNFPLILESPSPNQTSLYFCASSSGGAGNEKLFFGSGTQLSVL.